This T cell receptor (beta chain) was obtained from a study of blood T cell repertoires in COVID-19. Overall study: Acute and convalescent COVID-19 specimens originated in the United States, Italy and Spain. PBMCs, B-cell-depleted T cells, or T cells were the source of the cDNA or gDNA that made up the material.

This CDR3 has 16 residues. From germline, CDR1 is MNHEY and CDR2 SVGEGT. Trimming removed 2 bases from V and 6 bases from J, with 14 bases in between. Original analysis: Using reference gene primer amplification, nucleated cell counts were estimated. The method was immunoSEQ multiplex PCR; TCRdb's version includes in-frame clones alone and lacks a portion of them. The V and J calls and clone size were taken over from that table, and D and trimming were inferred from the DNA. The sample has 250,000 to 300,000 clones, around 81% seen once. This clonotype originated in a woman aged 60-70 years with active or convalescent COVID-19. Sequenced input: peripheral blood. The chain recombines TRBV6-2 or TRBV6-3 with TRBJ1-6, with D perhaps TRBD1 (5 bases). CDR3 protein: CASSYGQGVGNSPLHF. CDR3 DNA: TGTGCCAGCAGTTACGGGCAGGGTGTAGGTAATTCACCCCTCCACTTT.